This TCR beta chain was identified during a study of shared clonotypes between healthy human individuals. Study-wide results and caveats: Naive subsets generally exceeded memory subsets in estimated richness.

In the case of this clone: Its antigen is currently unknown.

The assay used deep level. Data came from immunoSEQ multiplex PCR; TCRdb stores just in-frame clones and leaves some out. The data hold some 790,000 clones, with 72% observed a single time. CDR1 is SGHAT and CDR2 is FQNNGV in the germline V gene. V lost 4 bases, J lost 6 bases, and 18 bases lay in between. The CDR3 runs 16 residues. The clonotype was recovered from a woman aged 25 to 39 in good health. This chain links TRBV11-2 with TRBJ2-2, with D tentatively TRBD1 or TRBD2 (6 bases each). The specimen was memory CD4+ T cells sorted from blood. The subset was: CD45RA-negative fraction. Written as DNA, the CDR3 is TGTGCCAGCAGCTCAATCAGGGGAGGTAGCCCCGGGGAGCTGTTTTTT. Translation gives CASSSIRGGSPGELFF.